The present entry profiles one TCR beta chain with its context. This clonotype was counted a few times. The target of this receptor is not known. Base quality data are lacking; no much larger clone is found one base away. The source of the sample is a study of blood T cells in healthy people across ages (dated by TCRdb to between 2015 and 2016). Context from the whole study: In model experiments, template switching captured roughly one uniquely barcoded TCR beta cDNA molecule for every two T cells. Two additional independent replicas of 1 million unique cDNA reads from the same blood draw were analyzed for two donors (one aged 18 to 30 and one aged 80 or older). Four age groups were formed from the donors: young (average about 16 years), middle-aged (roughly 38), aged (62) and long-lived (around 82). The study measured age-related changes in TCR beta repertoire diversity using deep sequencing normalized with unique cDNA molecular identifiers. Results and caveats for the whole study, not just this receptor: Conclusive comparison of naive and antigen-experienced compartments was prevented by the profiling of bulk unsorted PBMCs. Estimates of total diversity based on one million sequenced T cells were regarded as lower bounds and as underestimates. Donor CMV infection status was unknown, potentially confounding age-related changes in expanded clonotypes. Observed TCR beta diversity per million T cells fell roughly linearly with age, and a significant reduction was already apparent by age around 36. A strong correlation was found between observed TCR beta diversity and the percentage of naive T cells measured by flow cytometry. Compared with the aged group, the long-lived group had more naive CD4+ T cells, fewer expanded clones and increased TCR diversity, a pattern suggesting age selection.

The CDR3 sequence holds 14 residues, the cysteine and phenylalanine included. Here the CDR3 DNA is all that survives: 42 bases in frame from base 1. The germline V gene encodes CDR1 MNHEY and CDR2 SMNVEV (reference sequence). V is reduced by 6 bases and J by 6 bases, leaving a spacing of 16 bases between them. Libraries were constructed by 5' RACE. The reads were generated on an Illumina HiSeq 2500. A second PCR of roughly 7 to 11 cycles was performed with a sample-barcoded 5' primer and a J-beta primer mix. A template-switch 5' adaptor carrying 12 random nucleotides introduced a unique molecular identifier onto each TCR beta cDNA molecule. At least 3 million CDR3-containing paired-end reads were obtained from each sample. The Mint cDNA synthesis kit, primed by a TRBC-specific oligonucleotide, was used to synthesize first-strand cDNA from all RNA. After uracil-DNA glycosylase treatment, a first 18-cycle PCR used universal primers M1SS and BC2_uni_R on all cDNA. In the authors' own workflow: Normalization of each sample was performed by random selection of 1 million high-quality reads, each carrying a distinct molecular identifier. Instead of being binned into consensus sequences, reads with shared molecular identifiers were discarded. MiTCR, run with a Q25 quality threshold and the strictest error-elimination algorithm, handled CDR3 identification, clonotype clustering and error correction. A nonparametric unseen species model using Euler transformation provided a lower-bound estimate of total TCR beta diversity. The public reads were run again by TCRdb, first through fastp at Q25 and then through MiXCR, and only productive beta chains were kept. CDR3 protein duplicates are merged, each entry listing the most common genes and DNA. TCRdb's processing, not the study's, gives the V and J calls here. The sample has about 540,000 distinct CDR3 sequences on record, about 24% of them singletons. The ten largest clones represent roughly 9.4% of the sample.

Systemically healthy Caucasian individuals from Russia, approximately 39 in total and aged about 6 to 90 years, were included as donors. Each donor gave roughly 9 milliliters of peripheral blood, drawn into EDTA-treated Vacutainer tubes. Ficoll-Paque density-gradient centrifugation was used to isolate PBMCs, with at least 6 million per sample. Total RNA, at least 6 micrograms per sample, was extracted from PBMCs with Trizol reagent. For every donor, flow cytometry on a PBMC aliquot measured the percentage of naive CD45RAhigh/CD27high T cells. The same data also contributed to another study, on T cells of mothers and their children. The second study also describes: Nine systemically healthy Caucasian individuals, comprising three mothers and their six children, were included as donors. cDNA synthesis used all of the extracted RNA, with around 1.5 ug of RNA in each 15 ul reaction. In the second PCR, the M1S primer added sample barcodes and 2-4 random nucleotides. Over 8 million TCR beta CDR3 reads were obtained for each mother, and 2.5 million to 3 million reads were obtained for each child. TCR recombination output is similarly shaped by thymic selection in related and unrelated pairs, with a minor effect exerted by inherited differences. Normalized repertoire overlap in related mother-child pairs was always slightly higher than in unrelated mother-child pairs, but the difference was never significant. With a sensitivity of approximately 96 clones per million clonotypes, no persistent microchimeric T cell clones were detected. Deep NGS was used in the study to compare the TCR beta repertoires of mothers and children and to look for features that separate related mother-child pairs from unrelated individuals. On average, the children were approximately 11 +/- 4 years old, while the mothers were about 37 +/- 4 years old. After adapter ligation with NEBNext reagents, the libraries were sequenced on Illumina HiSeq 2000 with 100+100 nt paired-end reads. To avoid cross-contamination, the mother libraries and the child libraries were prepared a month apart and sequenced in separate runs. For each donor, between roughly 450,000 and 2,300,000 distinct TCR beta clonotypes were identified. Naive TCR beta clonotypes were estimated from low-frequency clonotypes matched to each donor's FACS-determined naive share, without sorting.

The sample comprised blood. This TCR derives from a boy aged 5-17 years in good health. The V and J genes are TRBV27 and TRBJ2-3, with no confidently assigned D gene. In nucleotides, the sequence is TGTGCCAGCAGAAAAGGACCCGAGAAGGATACGCAGTATTTT. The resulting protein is CASRKGPEKDTQYF.